Listed here are 11 T cell receptor beta chains from one sample, sequenced in a study of cytomegalovirus exposure and HLA in healthy donors. The PCR had 60 Vbeta and 13 Jbeta primers. Using immunoSEQ multiplex PCR, the repertoire was profiled, and TCRdb retains in-frame clones only, with some absent. The data show fewer than 200,000 clones, approximately 80% seen once. The sequencing input was PBMCs. The receptors were gathered from a man between 18 and 35 years old in good health and CMV-seropositive.

J is TRBJ1-3 and V is TRBV7-9; 9 positions agree with TRBD1. The germline gives CDR1 SEHNR, CDR2 FQNEAQ (reference sequence). The CDR3 is 18 amino acids. J was trimmed by 0 bases and V by 3 bases; bases with no gene match: 9. CDR3 loop: CASSFPGQGANSGNTIYF. The CDR3, as DNA: TGTGCCAGCAGCTTTCCGGGACAGGGAGCTAACTCTGGAAACACCATATATTTT.

The sample holds one count of this clone. J is TRBJ2-3 and V is TRBV7-9; 8 bases map to TRBD2. The CDR3 loop spans 15 amino acids. The V gene end was trimmed by 3 bases and the J gene end by 1 base; junction bases not matched to a gene: 3. Germline V lookup: CDR1 SEHNR, CDR2 FQNEAQ (reference sequence). Here the CDR3 reads CASSFGLAGTDTQYF. CDR3 sequence (DNA): TGTGCCAGCAGCTTCGGACTAGCCGGCACAGATACGCAGTATTTT.

The chain combines TRBV19 with TRBJ1-1, with D unresolved. Trimming took 1 base from V and 0 from J, leaving 6 bases between them. This CDR3 is built from 14 residues. The germline V gene has CDR1 LNHDA and CDR2 SQIVND (reference sequence). In nucleotides, the CDR3 is TGTGCCAGTAGTATAGGACTGATGAACACTGAAGCTTTCTTT. It codes for CASSIGLMNTEAFF.

This chain links TRBV28 with TRBJ2-1; 7 bases line up with TRBD2. With V trimmed by 8 bases and J by 8 bases, 9 bases remained unmatched. The germline gives CDR1 MDHEN, CDR2 SYDVKM. The CDR3 loop spans 13 amino acids. CDR3 DNA sequence: TGTGCCAGCCGGACGGGAGGTAGGGATGAGCAGTTCTTC. This sequence encodes CASRTGGRDEQFF.

With regard to this clone: Other DNA sequences in this specimen translate into the identical CDR3. The chain recombines TRBV5-1 with TRBJ2-1, with 9 bases that match TRBD2. Germline V gene data show CDR1 as SGHRS and CDR2 as YFSETQ. Trimming at V came to 4 bases and at J to 3 bases, leaving 5 bases not matched to a gene. The CDR3 consists of 15 residues. The CDR3 nucleotides read TGCGCCAGCAGCGCGGGACTAGCAGACTACAATGAGCAGTTCTTC. This encodes CASSAGLADYNEQFF.

This clone turned up a few times. The chain carries TRBV6-4 and TRBJ2-2; D might be TRBD2 (5 bases). From germline, CDR1 is MRHNA and CDR2 SNTAGT. V was trimmed by 3 bases and J by 5 bases, leaving 13 bases between them. The CDR3 length is 15 residues. As DNA, the CDR3 is TGTGCCAGCAGTGATGGACCGGGAAGGACCGGGGAGCTGTTTTTT. This sequence encodes CASSDGPGRTGELFF.

This sequence joins TRBV6-5 and TRBJ2-7, with TRBD2 as a possible D gene (6 bases). CDR1 and CDR2 from the germline V gene are MNHEY and SVGAGI. V gave up 2 bases and J gave up 6 bases, with 11 bases separating them. This CDR3 region has 13 residues. CDR3 amino acids: CASSYPRGGEQYF. The CDR3 DNA is TGTGCCAGCAGTTACCCACGGGGAGGCGAGCAGTACTTC.

The chain couples TRBV30 to TRBJ2-5, with 11 bases identical to TRBD2. CDR3 length: 15 residues. The germline V gene encodes CDR1 GTSNPN and CDR2 SVGIG (reference sequence). J was trimmed by 3 bases and V by 0 bases; bases with no gene match: 3. CDR3 region: CAWSVGSGGEETQYF. CDR3 in DNA: TGTGCCTGGAGTGTGGGTAGCGGGGGGGAAGAGACCCAGTACTTC.

V is TRBV6-5 and J is TRBJ2-1; TRBD1 might be the D (7 bases). Trimming cost V 4 bases and J 6 bases, with 16 bases left between them. The CDR3 spans 15 residues. Germline lookup yields CDR1 MNHEY and CDR2 SVGAGI. The CDR3 protein is CASSSTGRLRNEQFF. DNA for the CDR3: TGTGCCAGCAGTTCGACAGGGAGGTTGCGCAATGAGCAGTTCTTC.

The V and J genes are TRBV27 and TRBJ2-3; tentatively, D is TRBD2 (6 bases). Trimming took 2 bases from V and 3 from J, leaving 9 bases between them. The CDR3 loop spans 14 amino acids. In germline, CDR1 is MNHEY, CDR2 SMNVEV (reference sequence). The CDR3 DNA follows: TGTGCCAGCAGTTTAGCGGGAAGGACAGATACGCAGTATTTT. It yields the protein CASSLAGRTDTQYF.

The table lists this clone with a few counts. The V call is TRBV5-1, the J call TRBJ2-7; 11 positions agree with TRBD2. V shed 4 bases and J 10 bases; nucleotides not matched to a gene: 7. Germline assignment: CDR1 SGHRS and CDR2 YFSETQ. The CDR3 length is 13 residues. The CDR3 region has the DNA TGCGCCAGCAGCCCAGGACTAGCGGGTATACAGTACTTC. This translates into CASSPGLAGIQYF.